This T cell receptor beta chain is drawn from a study of T cells after yellow fever vaccination. Regarding the study as a whole: Among primary-vaccination clones, most reappeared after the booster, at approximately 96% for CD4 and under 90% for CD8. Only a small proportion of the clonotypes turned up in both the CD4 and the CD8 compartments, likely arising from convergent recombination.

Template switching with 5'RACE generated the TCR cDNA and added a universal primer site and UMIs. TCRdb independently ran MiXCR on the 5' RACE reads; one entry per CDR3 protein. Of 200,000 to 250,000 distinct CDR3 sequences detected, 6.9% appear once; the ten largest clones hold roughly 0.93%. Germline loops: CDR1 SEHNR, CDR2 FQNEAQ (reference sequence). The CDR3 has 16 amino acids. J lost 1 base, V lost 5 bases, and 6 bases had no gene match. This clonotype came up a few times. No antigen is known for it. The source of this sequence is a man between 25 and 39 years old who received the YFV17D yellow fever vaccine. The source was CD4+ T cells sorted from PBMCs, collected 15 days after the yellow fever booster vaccination. The chain carries TRBV7-9 and TRBJ1-1; 11 bases line up with TRBD1. The CDR3 bases are TGTGCCAGCAGCGTCGGGACAGGGGGACCGAACACTGAAGCTTTCTTT. This translates into CASSVGTGGPNTEAFF.